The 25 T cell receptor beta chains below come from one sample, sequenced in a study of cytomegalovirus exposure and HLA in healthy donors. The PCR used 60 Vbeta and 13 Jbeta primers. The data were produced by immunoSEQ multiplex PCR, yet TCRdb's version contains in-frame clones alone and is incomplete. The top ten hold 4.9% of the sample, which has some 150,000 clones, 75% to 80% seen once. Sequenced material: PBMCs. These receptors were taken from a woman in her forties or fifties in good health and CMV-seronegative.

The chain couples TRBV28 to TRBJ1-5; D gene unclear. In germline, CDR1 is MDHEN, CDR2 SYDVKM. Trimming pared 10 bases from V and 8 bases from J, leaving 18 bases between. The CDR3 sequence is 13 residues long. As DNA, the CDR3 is TGTGCCACCGGATCAGGTTCAATCAAGCCCCAGCATTTT. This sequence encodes CATGSGSIKPQHF.

CDR3 sequence (DNA): TGTGCCAGCTCACCCTTGTACACCGGGGAGCTGTTTTTT. It encodes CASSPLYTGELFF. The chain has TRBV18 and TRBJ2-2; D not resolved. Germline assignment: CDR1 KGHSH and CDR2 LQKENI. Trimming stripped 3 bases from V and 3 bases from J, with 5 bases between. The CDR3 totals 13 residues.

The CDR3 region has the DNA TGTGCCTGGAGGGTTGGGGCAAGGGGGGCCAACGTCCTGACTTTC. It specifies CAWRVGARGANVLTF. The chain has TRBV30 and TRBJ2-6; possibly TRBD1 for D (5 bases). The germline V gene encodes CDR1 GTSNPN and CDR2 SVGIG (reference sequence). The CDR3 has 15 amino acids. Trimming took 3 bases from V and 4 from J, leaving 13 bases between them.

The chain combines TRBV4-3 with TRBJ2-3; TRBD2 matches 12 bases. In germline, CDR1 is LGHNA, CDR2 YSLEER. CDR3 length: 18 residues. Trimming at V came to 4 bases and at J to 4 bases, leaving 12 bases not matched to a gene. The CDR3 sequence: CASSPSSGGAYFADTQYF. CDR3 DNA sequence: TGCGCCAGCAGCCCCTCTAGCGGGGGGGCCTATTTCGCAGATACGCAGTATTTT.

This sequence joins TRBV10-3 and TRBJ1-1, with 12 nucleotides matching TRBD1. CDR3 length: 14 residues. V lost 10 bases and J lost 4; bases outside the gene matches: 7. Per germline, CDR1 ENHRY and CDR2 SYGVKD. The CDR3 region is CASCPGQGATEAFF. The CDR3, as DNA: TGTGCCAGCTGTCCGGGACAGGGGGCCACTGAAGCTTTCTTT.

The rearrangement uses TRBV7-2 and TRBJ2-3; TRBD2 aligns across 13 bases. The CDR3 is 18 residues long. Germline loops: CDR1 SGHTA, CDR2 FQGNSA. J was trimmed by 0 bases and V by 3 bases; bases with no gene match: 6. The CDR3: CASSLWTSGSSSTDTQYF. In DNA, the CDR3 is TGTGCCAGCAGCTTGTGGACTAGCGGGAGCTCTAGCACAGATACGCAGTATTTT.

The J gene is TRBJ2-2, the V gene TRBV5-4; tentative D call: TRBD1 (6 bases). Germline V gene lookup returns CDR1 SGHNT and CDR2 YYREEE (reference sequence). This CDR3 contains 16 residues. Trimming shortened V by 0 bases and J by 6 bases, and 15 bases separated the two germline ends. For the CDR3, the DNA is TGTGCCAGCAGCTTGGCCGAAAATAGACAGGCCGGGGAGCTGTTTTTT. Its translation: CASSLAENRQAGELFF.

The DNA of the CDR3 is TGTGCCAGCAGCTTAGATCATGGCGGGGGCACTGAAGCTTTCTTT. Protein product: CASSLDHGGGTEAFF. The chain joins TRBV7-2 to TRBJ1-1; the D gene is possibly TRBD1 (5 bases). Between the trimmed V and J ends, which lost 1 base and 4 bases, there was a span of 13 bases. The CDR3 runs 15 residues. Germline V lookup: CDR1 SGHTA, CDR2 FQGNSA.

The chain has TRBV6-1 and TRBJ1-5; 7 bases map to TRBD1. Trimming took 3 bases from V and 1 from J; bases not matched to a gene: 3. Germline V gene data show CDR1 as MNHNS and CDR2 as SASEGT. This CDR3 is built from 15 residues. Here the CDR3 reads CASSESGGSNQPQHF. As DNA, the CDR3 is TGTGCCAGCAGTGAGTCAGGGGGGAGCAATCAGCCCCAGCATTTT.

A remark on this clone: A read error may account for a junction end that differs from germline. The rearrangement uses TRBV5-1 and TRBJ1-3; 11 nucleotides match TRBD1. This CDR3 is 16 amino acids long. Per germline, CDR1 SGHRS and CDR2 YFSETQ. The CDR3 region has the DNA TGCGCCAGCAGTTTGGGACAGGGGGAGTTCGGAAACACCATATATTTT. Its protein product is CASSLGQGEFGNTIYF. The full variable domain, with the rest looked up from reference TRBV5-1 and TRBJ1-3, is KAGVTQTPRYLIKTRGQQVTLSCSPISGHRSVSWYQQTPGQGLQFLFEYFSETQRNKGNFPGRFSGRQFSNSRSEMNVSTLELGDSALYLCASSLGQGEFGNTIYFGEGSWLTVV.

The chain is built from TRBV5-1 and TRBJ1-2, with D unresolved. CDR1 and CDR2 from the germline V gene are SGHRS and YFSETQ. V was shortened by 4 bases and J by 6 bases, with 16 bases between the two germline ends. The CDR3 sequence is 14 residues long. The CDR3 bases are TGCGCCAGCAGCGAGGGCCCATCGTTCGATGGCTACACCTTC. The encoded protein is CASSEGPSFDGYTF.

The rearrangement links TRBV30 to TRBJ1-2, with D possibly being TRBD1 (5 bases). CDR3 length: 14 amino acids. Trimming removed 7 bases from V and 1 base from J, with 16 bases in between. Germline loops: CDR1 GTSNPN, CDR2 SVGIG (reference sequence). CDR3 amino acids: CASTPLDINYGYTF. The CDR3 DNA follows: TGTGCCTCGACACCTCTGGACATTAACTATGGCTACACCTTC.

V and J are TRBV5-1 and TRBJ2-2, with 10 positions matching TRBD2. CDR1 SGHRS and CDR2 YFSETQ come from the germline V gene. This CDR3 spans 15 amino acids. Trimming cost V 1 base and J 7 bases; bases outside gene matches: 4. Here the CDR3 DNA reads TGCGCCAGCAGCTTGACTAGCGGGGAGATCGGGGAGCTGTTTTTT. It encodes CASSLTSGEIGELFF.

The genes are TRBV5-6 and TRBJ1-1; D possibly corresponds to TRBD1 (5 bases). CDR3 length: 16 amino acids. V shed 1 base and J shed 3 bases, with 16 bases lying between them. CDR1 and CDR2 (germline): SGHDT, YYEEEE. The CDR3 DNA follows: TGTGCCAGCAGCTTGTTTCAAGGGGTTGGATACACTGAAGCTTTCTTT. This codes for CASSLFQGVGYTEAFF. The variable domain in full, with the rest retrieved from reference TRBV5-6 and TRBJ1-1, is DAGVTQSPTHLIKTRGQQVTLRCSPKSGHDTVSWYQQALGQGPQFIFQYYEEEERQRGNFPDRFSGHQFPNYSSELNVNALLLGDSALYLCASSLFQGVGYTEAFFGQGTRLTVV.

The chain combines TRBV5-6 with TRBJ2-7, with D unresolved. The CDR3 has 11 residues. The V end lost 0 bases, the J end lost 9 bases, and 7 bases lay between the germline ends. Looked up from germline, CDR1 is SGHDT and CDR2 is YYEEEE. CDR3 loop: CASSLGSAQYF. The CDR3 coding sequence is TGTGCCAGCAGCTTGGGGAGTGCGCAGTACTTC.

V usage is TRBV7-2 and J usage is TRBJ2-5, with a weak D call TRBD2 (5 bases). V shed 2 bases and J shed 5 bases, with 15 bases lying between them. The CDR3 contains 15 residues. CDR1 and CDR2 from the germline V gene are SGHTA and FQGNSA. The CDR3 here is CASSLSGSGRETQYF. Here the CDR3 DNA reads TGTGCCAGCAGCTTAAGCGGCAGTGGCAGGGAGACCCAGTACTTC.

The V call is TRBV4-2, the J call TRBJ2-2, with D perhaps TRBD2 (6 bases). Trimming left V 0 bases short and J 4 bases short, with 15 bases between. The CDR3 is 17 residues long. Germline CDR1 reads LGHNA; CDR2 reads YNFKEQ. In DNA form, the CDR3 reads TGTGCCAGCAGCCAAGATCCGGCTAGCGTTGCCACCGGGGAGCTGTTTTTT. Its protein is CASSQDPASVATGELFF.

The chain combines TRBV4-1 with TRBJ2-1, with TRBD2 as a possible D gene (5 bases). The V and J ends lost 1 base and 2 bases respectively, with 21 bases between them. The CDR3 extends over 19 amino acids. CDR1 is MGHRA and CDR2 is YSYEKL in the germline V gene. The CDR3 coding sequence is TGCGCCAGCAGCCAAGTTTTTAGTCTGCGGCTAGCACCCTACAATGAGCAGTTCTTC. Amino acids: CASSQVFSLRLAPYNEQFF.

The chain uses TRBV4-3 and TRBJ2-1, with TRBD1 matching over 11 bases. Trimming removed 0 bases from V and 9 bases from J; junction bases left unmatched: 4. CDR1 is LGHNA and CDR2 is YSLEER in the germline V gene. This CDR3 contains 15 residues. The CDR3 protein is CASSQDLGTGGEQFF. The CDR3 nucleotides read TGCGCCAGCAGCCAAGACCTCGGGACAGGGGGTGAGCAGTTCTTC.

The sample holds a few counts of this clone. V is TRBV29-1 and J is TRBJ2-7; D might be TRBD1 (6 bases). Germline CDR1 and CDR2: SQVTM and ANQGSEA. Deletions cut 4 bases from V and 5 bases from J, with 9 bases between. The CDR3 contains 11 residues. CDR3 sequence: CSVGRGNEQYF. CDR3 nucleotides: TGCAGCGTTGGCAGGGGCAACGAGCAGTACTTC.

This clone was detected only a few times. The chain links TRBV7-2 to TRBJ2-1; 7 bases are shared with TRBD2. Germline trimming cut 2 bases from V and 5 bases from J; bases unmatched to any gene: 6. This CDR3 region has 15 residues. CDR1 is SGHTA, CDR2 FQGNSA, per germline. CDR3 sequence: CASSLFAGENNEQFF. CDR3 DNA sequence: TGTGCCAGCAGCTTATTCGCGGGGGAGAACAATGAGCAGTTCTTC.

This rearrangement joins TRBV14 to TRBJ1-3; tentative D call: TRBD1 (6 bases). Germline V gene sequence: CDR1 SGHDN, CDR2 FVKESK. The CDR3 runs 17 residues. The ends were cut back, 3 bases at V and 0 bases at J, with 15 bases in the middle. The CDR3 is CASSHSGTPSSGNTIYF. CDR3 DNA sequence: TGTGCCAGCAGCCACTCCGGGACACCGAGCTCTGGAAACACCATATATTTT.

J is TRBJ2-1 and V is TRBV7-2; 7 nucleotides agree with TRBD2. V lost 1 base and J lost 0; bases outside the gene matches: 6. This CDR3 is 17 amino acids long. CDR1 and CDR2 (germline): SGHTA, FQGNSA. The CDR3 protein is CASSLGPLAVSYNEQFF. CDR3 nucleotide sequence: TGTGCCAGCAGCTTAGGCCCCCTAGCGGTCTCCTACAATGAGCAGTTCTTC.

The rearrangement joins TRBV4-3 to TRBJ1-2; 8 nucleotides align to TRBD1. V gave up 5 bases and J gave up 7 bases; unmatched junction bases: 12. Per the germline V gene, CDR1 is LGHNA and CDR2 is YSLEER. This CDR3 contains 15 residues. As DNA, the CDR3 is TGCGCCAGCAGCTTCTTCGGCAACAGGGGGTCTGGCTACACCTTC. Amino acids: CASSFFGNRGSGYTF.

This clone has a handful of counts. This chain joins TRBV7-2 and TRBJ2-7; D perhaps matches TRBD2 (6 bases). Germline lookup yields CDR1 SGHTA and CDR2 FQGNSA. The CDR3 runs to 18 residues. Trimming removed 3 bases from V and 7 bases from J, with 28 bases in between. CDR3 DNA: TGTGCCAGCAGCTTTGTCTCACTCGGGCGGGGTGGATCGGGTGAGCAGTACTTC. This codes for CASSFVSLGRGGSGEQYF. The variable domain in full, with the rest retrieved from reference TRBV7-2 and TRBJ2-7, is GAGVSQSPSNKVTEKGKDVELRCDPISGHTALYWYRQSLGQGLEFLIYFQGNSAPDKSGLPSDRFSAERTGGSVSTLTIQRTQQEDSAVYLCASSFVSLGRGGSGEQYFGPGTRLTVT.